Listed here is a single T cell receptor beta chain. Antigen: not known. The data derive from a study of siplizumab effects on memory and regulatory T cells. Study-wide results and caveats: Siplizumab cultures yielded proliferating Tregs whose suppressive function was not confirmed. The study found that siplizumab significantly reduced alloreactive sequences traceable to unstimulated CD4+ memory cells. A minor share of alloreactive clones matched unstimulated subsets. In unstimulated cells, naive T cells appeared more diverse than memory T cells and seemed major alloresponse contributors.

The protocol was immunoSEQ multiplex PCR, while the TCRdb copy is restricted to in-frame clones and leaves out a portion. Of some 99,000 clones listed, 92% are singletons. The V end lost 3 bases, the J end lost 10 bases, and 15 bases lay between the germline ends. Germline V lookup: CDR1 MDHEN, CDR2 SYDVKM. This CDR3 has 13 residues. The specimen was Tregs sorted from blood. The V gene is TRBV28, the J gene TRBJ1-2; D is unresolved. The receptor was isolated from a human donor in good health. The CDR3 DNA sequence: TGTGCCAGCAGTTTGATGGTGCGGGGAAACTACACCTTC. Amino acids: CASSLMVRGNYTF.